The present T cell receptor beta chain was sequenced within a study of blood T cell repertoires in COVID-19. Profiling relied on immunoSEQ multiplex PCR, and the TCRdb table lists in-frame clones only, not all of them. The top ten hold approximately 1.1% of the sample, which has a few hundred thousand clones, around 88% seen once. CDR1 ENHRY and CDR2 SYGVKD come from the germline V gene. J gave up 5 bases and V 2 bases, and 7 bases lay outside the gene matches. CDR3 length: 16 residues. The origin of this receptor is a woman in her forties or fifties with acute or convalescent COVID-19. Sequenced sample: peripheral blood. The V call is TRBV10-3, the J call TRBJ2-3, with 10 positions matching TRBD2. The CDR3 loop is CAISEERGGPGDTQYF. The DNA for the CDR3 is TGTGCCATCAGTGAGGAGCGGGGGGGCCCGGGAGATACGCAGTATTTT.